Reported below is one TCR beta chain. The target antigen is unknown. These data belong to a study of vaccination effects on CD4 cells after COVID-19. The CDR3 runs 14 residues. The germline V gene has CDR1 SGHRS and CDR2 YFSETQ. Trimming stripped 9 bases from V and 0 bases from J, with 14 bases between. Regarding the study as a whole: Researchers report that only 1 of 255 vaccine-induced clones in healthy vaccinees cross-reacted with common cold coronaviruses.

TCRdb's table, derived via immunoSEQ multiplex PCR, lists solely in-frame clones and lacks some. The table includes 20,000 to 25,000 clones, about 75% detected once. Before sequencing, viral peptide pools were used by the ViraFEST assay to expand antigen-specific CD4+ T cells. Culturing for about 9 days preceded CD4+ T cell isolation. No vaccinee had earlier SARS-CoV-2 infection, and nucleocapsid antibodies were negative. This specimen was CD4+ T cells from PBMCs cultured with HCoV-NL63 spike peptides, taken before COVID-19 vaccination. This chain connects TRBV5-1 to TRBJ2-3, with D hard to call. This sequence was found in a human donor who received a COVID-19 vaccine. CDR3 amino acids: CATAWGSSTDTQYF. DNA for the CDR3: TGCGCCACCGCCTGGGGTTCAAGCACAGATACGCAGTATTTT. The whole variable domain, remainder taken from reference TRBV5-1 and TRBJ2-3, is KAGVTQTPRYLIKTRGQQVTLSCSPISGHRSVSWYQQTPGQGLQFLFEYFSETQRNKGNFPGRFSGRQFSNSRSEMNVSTLELGDSALYLCATAWGSSTDTQYFGPGTRLTVL.